The 20 T cell receptor beta chains presented below share a single source sample, sequenced in a study of blood T cell repertoires in COVID-19. Only in-frame clones appear in the TCRdb table, and some are missing; sequencing was by immunoSEQ multiplex PCR. The sample contains approximately 92,000 clones, less than 75% of which appear only once. The source material was peripheral blood. The receptor source for this set is a woman aged 55-70 years in a cohort sampled during active or convalescent COVID-19.

The chain combines TRBV11-2 with TRBJ2-1; 7 bases match TRBD1. Germline V lookup: CDR1 SGHAT, CDR2 FQNNGV. This CDR3 region has 15 residues. With 0 bases clipped from V and 8 bases from J, the junction kept 7 bases outside the gene matches. The CDR3 is CASSLDIGTVHEQFF. The DNA for the CDR3 is TGTGCCAGCAGCTTAGATATCGGGACAGTCCATGAGCAGTTCTTC.

The chain joins TRBV11-2 to TRBJ2-2; weak D call: TRBD1 (5 bases). Trimming stripped 5 bases from V and 5 bases from J, with 18 bases between. Germline V CDR1 and CDR2: SGHAT, FQNNGV. The CDR3 covers 16 residues. The DNA for the CDR3 is TGTGCCAGCAGCCTAACAATTTTGGCAGGGACCGGGGAGCTGTTTTTT. It translates to CASSLTILAGTGELFF.

The chain recombines TRBV7-8 with TRBJ1-3; D ambiguous. CDR3 length: 17 amino acids. Germline lookup yields CDR1 SGHVS and CDR2 FQNEAQ. V lost 2 bases to trimming and J lost 1 base, with 15 bases between them. In DNA, the CDR3 is TGTGCCAGCAGCTTATTACATCGGCCGACTTCTGGAAACACCATATATTTT. Amino acid sequence: CASSLLHRPTSGNTIYF. Full variable domain (remainder filled in from reference TRBV7-8 and TRBJ1-3): GAGVSQSPRYKVAKRGQDVALRCDPISGHVSLFWYQQALGQGPEFLTYFQNEAQLDKSGLPSDRFFAERPEGSVSTLKIQRTQQEDSAVYLCASSLLHRPTSGNTIYFGEGSWLTVV.

J is TRBJ1-2 and V is TRBV11-2, with TRBD1 as a possible D gene (6 bases). Trimming shortened V by 0 bases and J by 7 bases, and 15 bases separated the two germline ends. Looked up from germline, CDR1 is SGHAT and CDR2 is FQNNGV. The CDR3 is made up of 15 amino acids. CDR3 nucleotide sequence: TGTGCCAGCAGCTTAGATCGGGGGGCGCGGGGTGGCTACACCTTC. Translation: CASSLDRGARGGYTF.

The gene calls are TRBV27 and TRBJ2-2; 13 bases are shared with TRBD2. The CDR3 loop spans 15 amino acids. Trimming at V came to 5 bases and at J to 5 bases, leaving 2 bases not matched to a gene. Per the germline V gene, CDR1 is MNHEY and CDR2 is SMNVEV (reference sequence). The CDR3 loop reads CASSPGLAGTGELFF. Here the CDR3 DNA reads TGTGCCAGCAGTCCGGGACTAGCGGGAACCGGGGAGCTGTTTTTT.

The chain is built from TRBV18 and TRBJ2-2; D might be TRBD1 (6 bases). Germline CDR1 reads KGHSH; CDR2 reads LQKENI. The CDR3 spans 16 residues. Trimming pared 2 bases from V and 0 bases from J, leaving 10 bases between. CDR3 coding DNA: TGTGCCAGCTCACCAAGGGGGATTGCGAACACCGGGGAGCTGTTTTTT. Translating it yields CASSPRGIANTGELFF. Together with reference TRBV18 and TRBJ2-2, the CDR3 gives the full variable domain: NAGVMQNPRHLVRRRGQEARLRCSPMKGHSHVYWYRQLPEEGLKFMVYLQKENIIDESGMPKERFSAEFPKEGPSILRIQQVVRGDSAAYFCASSPRGIANTGELFFGEGSRLTVL.

V usage is TRBV12-5 and J usage is TRBJ2-2; tentative D call: TRBD2 (5 bases). V gave up 0 bases and J gave up 1 base, with 12 bases separating them. CDR3 size: 17 residues. CDR1 LGHNT and CDR2 FRNRAP come from the germline V gene. This chain's CDR3 is CASGLVRGGGNTGELFF. CDR3 nucleotides: TGTGCTAGTGGTTTGGTACGTGGTGGAGGGAACACCGGGGAGCTGTTTTTT.

This sequence joins TRBV5-8 and TRBJ2-7; 8 bases are a match to TRBD1. Germline V gives CDR1 SGHTS, CDR2 YDEGEE. CDR3 length equals 16 residues. With V trimmed by 2 bases and J by 4 bases, 11 bases remained unmatched. CDR3 sequence (DNA): TGTGCCAGCAGCTTTGTTGGACAGGGTGCTTCGTACGAGCAGTACTTC. It yields the protein CASSFVGQGASYEQYF.

The count of this clone is one. J is TRBJ2-2 and V is TRBV30, with 13 bases that match TRBD2. This CDR3 is 16 amino acids long. CDR1 and CDR2 from the germline V gene are GTSNPN and SVGIG (reference sequence). The V and J ends lost 4 bases and 3 bases, in that order; junction bases with no gene match: 5. The CDR3 reads CAWKKTSGGHTGELFF. CDR3 nucleotides: TGTGCCTGGAAAAAGACTAGCGGGGGGCACACCGGGGAGCTGTTTTTT.

This chain joins TRBV2 and TRBJ1-3; no definite D call. V gave up 3 bases and J gave up 0 bases, with 3 bases separating them. The CDR3 spans 13 residues. The germline gives CDR1 SNHLY, CDR2 FYNNEI. The DNA of the CDR3 is TGTGCCAGCAGTGACGGCTCTGGAAACACCATATATTTT. Protein product: CASSDGSGNTIYF. Based on the CDR3 plus reference TRBV2 and TRBJ1-3, the full variable domain is EPEVTQTPSHQVTQMGQEVILRCVPISNHLYFYWYRQILGQKVEFLVSFYNNEISEKSEIFDDQFSVERPDGSNFTLKIRSTKLEDSAMYFCASSDGSGNTIYFGEGSWLTVV.

By share, this clone counts as large. The V gene is TRBV18, the J gene TRBJ1-4, with TRBD1 matching over 9 bases. J lost 1 base, V lost 4 bases, and 4 bases had no gene match. CDR3 length: 16 amino acids. The germline CDR1 and CDR2 sequences are KGHSH and LQKENI. CDR3 sequence: CASSRRQGGTNEKLFF. The CDR3 region has the DNA TGTGCCAGCTCACGACGACAGGGGGGAACTAATGAAAAACTGTTTTTT.

The chain is built from TRBV2 and TRBJ2-3, with D hard to call. Germline lookup yields CDR1 SNHLY and CDR2 FYNNEI. CDR3 length equals 10 residues. The germline V and J ends were trimmed by 8 bases and 2 bases, with 2 bases remaining between them. CDR3 residues: CASYTDTQYF. In DNA, the CDR3 is TGTGCCAGCTACACAGATACGCAGTATTTT.

The gene calls are TRBV18 and TRBJ1-6; D unresolved. This CDR3 comprises 18 residues. Trimming took 1 base from V and 0 from J, leaving 13 bases between them. Germline values: CDR1 KGHSH, CDR2 LQKENI. The CDR3 loop reads CASSPRPTGGSYNSPLHF. Here the CDR3 DNA reads TGTGCCAGCTCACCACGACCGACGGGAGGCTCCTATAATTCACCCCTCCACTTT.

This sequence joins TRBV10-2 and TRBJ1-2; possible D gene TRBD1, 6 bases. Trimming stripped 5 bases from V and 3 bases from J, with 19 bases between. Per germline, CDR1 WSHSY and CDR2 SAAADI. The CDR3 length is 16 residues. The CDR3, as DNA: TGCGCCAGCAGTTCATATCCGGGGCAGGGGCACTATGGCTACACCTTC. This sequence encodes CASSSYPGQGHYGYTF.

The gene calls are TRBV18 and TRBJ1-1; 11 positions match TRBD1. Germline loops: CDR1 KGHSH, CDR2 LQKENI. The V and J ends lost 4 bases and 5 bases, in that order; junction bases with no gene match: 3. This CDR3 contains 14 residues. CDR3 residues: CASSQGTGGTEAFF. In DNA form, the CDR3 reads TGTGCCAGCTCACAAGGGACAGGGGGAACTGAAGCTTTCTTT.

The chain employs TRBV7-3 and TRBJ2-3, with a tentative D call TRBD2 (5 bases). The V end was cut by 4 bases, the J end by 1 base, with 15 bases between. The CDR3 is 16 amino acids. Germline V lookup: CDR1 SGHTA, CDR2 FQGTGA. DNA of the CDR3: TGTGCCAGCAGCTCGATCGGACGGGGTGGCACAGATACGCAGTATTTT. Its protein product is CASSSIGRGGTDTQYF.

V is TRBV4-3 and J is TRBJ2-5, with TRBD1 identical over 12 bases. The CDR3 contains 16 residues. The ends lost 3 bases at V and 4 bases at J; junction bases unmatched: 6. Germline CDR1 and CDR2: LGHNA and YSLEER. CDR3 nucleotide sequence: TGCGCCAGCAGCCAGGGGGACAGGGGGCGCAGAGAGACCCAGTACTTC. Translated, it gives CASSQGDRGRRETQYF.

The chain uses TRBV6-4 and TRBJ1-6, with D possibly TRBD1 on 6 matching bases. Trimming shortened V by 2 bases and J by 8 bases, and 19 bases separated the two germline ends. This CDR3 has 17 amino acids. CDR1 and CDR2 (germline): MRHNA, SNTAGT. CDR3 loop: CASSDGGGRRIDSPLHF. CDR3 sequence (DNA): TGTGCCAGCAGTGACGGGGGGGGGCGACGGATCGATTCACCCCTCCACTTT.

The chain joins TRBV28 to TRBJ2-7; TRBD2 aligns across 10 bases. The germline gives CDR1 MDHEN, CDR2 SYDVKM. The J segment lost 6 bases and the V segment lost 8 bases, leaving 10 bases of the junction unmatched. The CDR3 is 14 amino acids. DNA of the CDR3: TGTGCCAGCCGAAGCCCTAGCGGGGGCCGCGAGCAGTACTTC. Its translation is CASRSPSGGREQYF.

This clone was counted once. The chain has TRBV19 and TRBJ1-5, with a weak D call TRBD1 (6 bases). The V and J ends lost 5 bases and 5 bases respectively, with 10 bases between them. Germline assignment: CDR1 LNHDA and CDR2 SQIVND (reference sequence). The CDR3 length is 13 residues. In DNA form, the CDR3 reads TGTGCCAGTAGTTCACAGGGTGATCAGCCCCAGCATTTT. It codes for CASSSQGDQPQHF.